This T cell receptor beta chain emerged from a study of blood T cell repertoires in COVID-19. Background on the study: Whether acute or convalescent, the COVID-19 samples came from the United States, Italy and Spain. T cells, B-cell-depleted T cells, or PBMCs supplied cDNA or gDNA.

This CDR3 region has 15 residues. Trimming cost V 1 base and J 4 bases; bases outside gene matches: 3. The germline CDR1 and CDR2 sequences are LGHDT and YNNKEL (reference sequence). Authors' analysis steps: Reference gene primers were amplified, and this amplification served to estimate nucleated cell counts. Profiling relied on immunoSEQ multiplex PCR, and the TCRdb table lists in-frame clones only, not all of them. V, J and clone size derive from that table, while D and trimming were established from the DNA sequence. Here the sample spans tens of thousands of clones, 80% to 90% being singletons. The sequence was obtained from a woman aged 60 to 75 with acute or convalescent COVID-19. The material sequenced was peripheral blood. V is TRBV3-1 (or the pseudogene TRBV3-2) and J is TRBJ2-5, with 10 bases lining up with TRBD2. The CDR3 reads CASSQASGGGETQYF. Written as DNA, the CDR3 is TGTGCCAGCAGCCAAGCTAGCGGGGGAGGAGAGACCCAGTACTTC.